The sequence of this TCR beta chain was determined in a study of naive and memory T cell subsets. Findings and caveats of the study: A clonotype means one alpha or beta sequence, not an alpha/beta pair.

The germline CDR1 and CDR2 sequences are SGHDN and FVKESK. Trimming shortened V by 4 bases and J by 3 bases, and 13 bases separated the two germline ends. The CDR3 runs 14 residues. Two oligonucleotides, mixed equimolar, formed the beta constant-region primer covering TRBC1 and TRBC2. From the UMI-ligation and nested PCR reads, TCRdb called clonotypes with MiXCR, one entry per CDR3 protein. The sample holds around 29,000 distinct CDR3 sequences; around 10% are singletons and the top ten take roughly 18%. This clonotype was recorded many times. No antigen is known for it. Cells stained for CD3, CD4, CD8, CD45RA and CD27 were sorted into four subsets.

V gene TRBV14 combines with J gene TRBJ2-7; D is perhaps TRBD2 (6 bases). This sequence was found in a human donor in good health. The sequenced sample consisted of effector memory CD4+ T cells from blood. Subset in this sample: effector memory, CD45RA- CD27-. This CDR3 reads CASSRIGGSYEQYF. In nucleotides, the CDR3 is TGTGCCAGCAGCCGTATTGGGGGGAGCTACGAGCAGTACTTC.